Following are 3 T cell receptor beta chains from one sample sequenced in a study of cytomegalovirus exposure and HLA in healthy donors. Primers included in the PCR were 60 Vbeta and 13 Jbeta primers. The method was immunoSEQ multiplex PCR; TCRdb's version includes in-frame clones alone and lacks a portion of them. This table holds some 60,000 clones, about 84% found once. Sequences were obtained from PBMCs. The receptors come from a male donor in good health and CMV-seronegative.

The chain combines TRBV5-1 with TRBJ2-1; D is undetermined. Deletions cut 1 base from V and 8 bases from J, with 4 bases between. Looked up from germline, CDR1 is SGHRS and CDR2 is YFSETQ. This CDR3 spans 11 amino acids. The CDR3 here is CASSLSYEQFF. DNA for the CDR3: TGCGCCAGCAGCTTGAGCTATGAGCAGTTCTTC.

This chain links TRBV5-6 with TRBJ2-1, with D tentatively TRBD2 (5 bases). Germline loops: CDR1 SGHDT, CDR2 YYEEEE. Trimming took 3 bases from V and 0 from J, leaving 16 bases between them. CDR3 length equals 17 residues. Here the CDR3 reads CASSSDLGLSSYNEQFF. The CDR3, as DNA: TGTGCCAGCAGCTCGGACTTGGGTCTGAGCTCCTACAATGAGCAGTTCTTC.

The rearrangement uses TRBV5-1 and TRBJ2-1; 7 nucleotides align to TRBD2. The germline V gene encodes CDR1 SGHRS and CDR2 YFSETQ. There are 18 residues in the CDR3. V shed 0 bases, J shed 0 bases, and the junction held 9 bases outside the gene matches. Here the CDR3 reads CASSLAASGPSSYNEQFF. CDR3 bases: TGCGCCAGCAGCTTGGCCGCTAGCGGACCGAGCTCCTACAATGAGCAGTTCTTC.